A single sample gave rise to the 4 T cell receptor beta chains below, sequenced in a study of blood T cells in healthy people across ages (dated by TCRdb to about 2015). The library came from 5' RACE. The sequencer was an Illumina HiSeq 2500. A second PCR of about 7 to 12 cycles was run with a J-beta primer mix and a sample-barcoded 5' primer. Starting from the raw public reads, TCRdb applied fastp trimming at Q25, assembled clones with MiXCR and retained in-frame beta chains. Each CDR3 protein appears once, grouped with its most common genes and DNA. The sample table shows around 1.5 million distinct CDR3 sequences, and roughly a third are seen once. The biggest ten clones account for 10% to 12% of the sample. The specimen sequenced was blood. These receptors all come from a woman in her twenties or thirties in good health.

The chain recombines TRBV18 with TRBJ1-1, with TRBD1 identical over 9 bases. Per germline, CDR1 KGHSH and CDR2 LQKENI. CDR3 length equals 15 residues. J gave up 7 bases and V 2 bases, and 8 bases lay outside the gene matches. The CDR3 nucleotides read TGTGCCAGCTCACCAATCGGGACAGGGTCAAATGAAGCTTTCTTT. It specifies CASSPIGTGSNEAFF.

The chain carries TRBV7-2 and TRBJ1-5; a possible D gene is TRBD1 (6 bases). The length of the CDR3 is 15 residues. The germline V gene encodes CDR1 SGHTA and CDR2 FQGNSA. V was clipped by 5 bases and J by 0 bases, with 11 bases between them. The CDR3 bases are TGTGCCAGCAGCACAGGGACATATAGCAATCAGCCCCAGCATTTT. Its protein is CASSTGTYSNQPQHF. Looking up the rest from reference TRBV7-2 and TRBJ1-5 gives the full variable domain: GAGVSQSPSNKVTEKGKDVELRCDPISGHTALYWYRQSLGQGLEFLIYFQGNSAPDKSGLPSDRFSAERTGGSVSTLTIQRTQQEDSAVYLCASSTGTYSNQPQHFGDGTRLSIL.

Regarding this clonotype: One junction end disagrees with the germline gene, perhaps due to a read error. V usage is TRBV4-2 and J usage is TRBJ2-1; D is perhaps TRBD1 (6 bases). There are 19 residues in the CDR3. CDR1 and CDR2 from the germline V gene are LGHNA and YNFKEQ. The CDR3 spells CASSQVYGQGNNNYNGQFF. CDR3 bases: TGTGCCAGCAGCCAAGTTTATGGGCAGGGGAACAACAACTACAATGGGCAGTTCTTC.

This clonotype has a count of ten or more. The CDR3 loop is CASSPGQGHPPLHF. The DNA of the CDR3 is TGTGCCAGCAGCCCCGGACAGGGCCATCCACCCCTCCACTTT. V and J are TRBV3-1 and TRBJ1-6; TRBD1 agrees at 8 bases. The V gene end was trimmed by 4 bases and the J gene end by 11 bases; junction bases not matched to a gene: 7. The CDR3 sequence is 14 residues long. CDR1 and CDR2 (germline): LGHDT, YNNKEL (reference sequence).